This T cell receptor (beta chain) was identified during a study of T cell responses to AZD1222 COVID-19 vaccine. Method: immunoSEQ multiplex PCR; TCRdb's copy keeps in-frame clones and lacks some. The data show about 40,000 clones, with over 80% seen just once and 15% to 20% held by the top ten. The CDR3 has 16 amino acids. CDR1 is MNHEY and CDR2 is SVGAGI in the germline V gene. The V end was cut by 1 base, the J end by 1 base, with 13 bases between. The chain joins TRBV6-5 to TRBJ1-1, with a tentative D call TRBD1 (5 bases). The sample consisted of peripheral blood, taken 28 days after the second AZD1222 dose. The TCR originated in an adult who received the AZD1222 COVID-19 vaccine. In nucleotides, the CDR3 is TGTGCCAGCAGTTACTGGGCGGGGACTCCGAACACTGAAGCTTTCTTT. It codes for CASSYWAGTPNTEAFF.